This TCR beta chain appears in the sequencing data of a study of T cell changes during pregnancy in multiple sclerosis. This CDR3 has 13 residues. Germline CDR1 reads SNHLY; CDR2 reads FYNNEI. A word on this clone: One end of the junction is discordant with germline, which a read error may explain.

Here immunoSEQ multiplex PCR was the method, and the copy in TCRdb shows in-frame clones only, minus some. The table lists tens of thousands of clones, 90% to 95% of them singletons. This TCR came from a female donor with multiple sclerosis, enrolled in a pregnancy study. The sample consisted of peripheral blood, taken in the second trimester of pregnancy. The V gene is TRBV2, the J gene TRBJ1-1, with D perhaps matching TRBD1 (6 bases). In DNA, the CDR3 is TGTGCCAGCACTGAAGGGGGAGACACTGAAGCTTTCTTT. This codes for CASTEGGDTEAFF. Filled out from reference TRBV2 and TRBJ1-1, the complete variable domain reads EPEVTQTPSHQVTQMGQEVILRCVPISNHLYFYWYRQILGQKVEFLVSFYNNEISEKSEIFDDQFSVERPDGSNFTLKIRSTKLEDSAMYFCASTEGGDTEAFFGQGTRLTVV.